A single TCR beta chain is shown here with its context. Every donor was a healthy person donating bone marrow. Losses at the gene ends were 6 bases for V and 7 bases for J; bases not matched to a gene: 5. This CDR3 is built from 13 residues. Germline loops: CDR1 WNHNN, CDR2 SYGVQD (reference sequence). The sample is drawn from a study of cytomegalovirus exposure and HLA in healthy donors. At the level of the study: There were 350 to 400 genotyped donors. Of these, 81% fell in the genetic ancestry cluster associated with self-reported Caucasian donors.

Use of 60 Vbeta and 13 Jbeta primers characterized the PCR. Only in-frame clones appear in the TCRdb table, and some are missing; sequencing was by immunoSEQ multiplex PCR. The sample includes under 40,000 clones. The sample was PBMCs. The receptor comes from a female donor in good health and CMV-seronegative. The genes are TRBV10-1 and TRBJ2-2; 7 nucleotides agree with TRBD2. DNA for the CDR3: TGCGCCAGCAGGAGCGGGGCAGGCGGGGAGCTGTTTTTT. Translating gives CASRSGAGGELFF.